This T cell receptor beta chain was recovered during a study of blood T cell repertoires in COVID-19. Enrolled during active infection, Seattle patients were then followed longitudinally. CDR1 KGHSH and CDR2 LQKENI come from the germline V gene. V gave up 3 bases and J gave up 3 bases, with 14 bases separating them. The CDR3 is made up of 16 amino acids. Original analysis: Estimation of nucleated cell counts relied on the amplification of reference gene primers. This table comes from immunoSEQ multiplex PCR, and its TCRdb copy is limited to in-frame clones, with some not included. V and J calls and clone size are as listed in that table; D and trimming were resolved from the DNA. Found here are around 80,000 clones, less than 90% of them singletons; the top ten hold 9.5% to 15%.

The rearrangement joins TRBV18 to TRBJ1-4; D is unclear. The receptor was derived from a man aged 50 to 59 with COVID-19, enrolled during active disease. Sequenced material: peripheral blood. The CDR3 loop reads CASSPRGAGPNEKLFF. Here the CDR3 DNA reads TGTGCCAGCTCACCCCGGGGAGCGGGCCCTAATGAAAAACTGTTTTTT.